The clone carrying this TCR beta chain has a handful of counts. Its antigen is still unknown. cDNA carried unique molecular identifiers, and a universal primer site was added by template switching. MiXCR, applied by TCRdb to the 5' RACE reads, yields one record per CDR3 protein. The sample shows about 530,000 distinct CDR3 sequences, 13% to 15% of them seen only once. This specimen belongs to a study of identical twins. Broader study findings: Within beta out-of-frame sequences, the excess sharing observed between twins was weaker. Within monozygotic twins, out-of-frame TCR alpha sharing was underestimated by the models.

V shed 5 bases and J 7 bases; nucleotides not matched to a gene: 19. CDR1 and CDR2 from the germline V gene are SGHAT and FQNNGV. The CDR3 runs 18 residues. The same sample was also studied in work on yellow fever vaccine responses in identical twins.

Source material: CD4+ T cells sorted from blood. This receptor was obtained from a woman between 18 and 29 years old in good health. The V gene is TRBV11-2, the J gene TRBJ2-3; 9 positions agree with TRBD2. The CDR3 sequence is CASSPTPASGDQSYTQYF. CDR3 DNA sequence: TGTGCCAGCAGCCCGACCCCGGCTAGCGGGGACCAGAGTTATACGCAGTATTTT.